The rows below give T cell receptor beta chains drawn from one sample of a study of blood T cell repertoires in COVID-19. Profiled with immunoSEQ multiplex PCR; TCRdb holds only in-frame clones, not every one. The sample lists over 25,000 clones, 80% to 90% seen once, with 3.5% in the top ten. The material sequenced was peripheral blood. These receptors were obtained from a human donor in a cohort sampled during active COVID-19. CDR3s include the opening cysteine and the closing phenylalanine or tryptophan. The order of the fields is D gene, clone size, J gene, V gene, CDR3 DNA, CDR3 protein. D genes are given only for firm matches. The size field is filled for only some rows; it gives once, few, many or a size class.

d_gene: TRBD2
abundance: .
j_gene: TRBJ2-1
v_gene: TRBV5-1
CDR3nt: TGCGCCAGCAGCGACCGGACTAGCGGTATTCAGTTCTTC
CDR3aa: CASSDRTSGIQFF

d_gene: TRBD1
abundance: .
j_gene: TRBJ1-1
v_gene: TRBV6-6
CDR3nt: TGTGCTGTCCTGAAGGGGGCGGGCACTGAAGCTTTCTTT
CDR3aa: CAVLKGAGTEAFF

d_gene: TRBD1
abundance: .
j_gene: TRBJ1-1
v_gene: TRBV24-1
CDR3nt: TGTGCCACCAGTGATGGGGACAGGCGGAACACTGAAGCTTTCTTT
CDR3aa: CATSDGDRRNTEAFF

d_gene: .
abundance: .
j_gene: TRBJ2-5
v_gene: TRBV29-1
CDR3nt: TGCAGCGTCCGTTGCCCCCCTAGGGACGGCCGGGGGGAGACCCAGTACTTC
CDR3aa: CSVRCPPRDGRGETQYF

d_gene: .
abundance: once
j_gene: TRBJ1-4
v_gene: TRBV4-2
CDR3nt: TGTGCCAGCAGCCTGCCGGGAGCCCGTAATGAAAAACTGTTTTTT
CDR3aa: CASSLPGARNEKLFF

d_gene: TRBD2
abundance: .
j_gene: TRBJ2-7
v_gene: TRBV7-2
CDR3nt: TGTGCCAGCAGCTCTCAACTAGCGGGGAACATAGGTGAGCAGTACTTC
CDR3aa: CASSSQLAGNIGEQYF

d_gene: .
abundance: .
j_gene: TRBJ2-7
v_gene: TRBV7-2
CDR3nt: TGTGCCAGCAGCTTACAGGGTCGGACCTACGAGCAGTACTTC
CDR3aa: CASSLQGRTYEQYF

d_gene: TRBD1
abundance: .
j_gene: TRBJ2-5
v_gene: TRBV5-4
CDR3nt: TGTGCCAGCAGCCAGACAGGGAAAGAGACCCAGTACTTC
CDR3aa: CASSQTGKETQYF

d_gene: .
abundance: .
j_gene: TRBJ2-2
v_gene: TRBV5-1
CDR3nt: TGCGCCAGCAGCCTCGGTGGGGGGACCGGGGAGCTGTTTTTT
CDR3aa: CASSLGGGTGELFF

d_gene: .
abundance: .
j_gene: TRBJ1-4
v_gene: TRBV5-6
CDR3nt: TGTGCCAGCAGTACCCGACGGGATAGTAATGAAAAACTGTTTTTT
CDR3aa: CASSTRRDSNEKLFF

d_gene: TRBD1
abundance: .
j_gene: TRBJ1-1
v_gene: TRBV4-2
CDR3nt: TGTGCCAGCAGCCTACAGGGGGGGGACACTGAAGCTTTCTTT
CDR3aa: CASSLQGGDTEAFF

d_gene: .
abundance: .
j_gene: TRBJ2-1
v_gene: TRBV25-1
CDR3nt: TGTGCCAGCAGTCTCTGGGGGGCCTACAATGAGCAGTTCTTC
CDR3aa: CASSLWGAYNEQFF

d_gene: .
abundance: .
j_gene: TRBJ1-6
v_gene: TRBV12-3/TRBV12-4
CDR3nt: TGTGCCAGCAATAATGCGGGACCCCTCCACTTT
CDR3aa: CASNNAGPLHF

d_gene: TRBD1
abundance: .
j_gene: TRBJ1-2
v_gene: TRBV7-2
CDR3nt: TGTGCCAGCAGCGATCGACAGGGAAGCTATGGCTACACCTTC
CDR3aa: CASSDRQGSYGYTF

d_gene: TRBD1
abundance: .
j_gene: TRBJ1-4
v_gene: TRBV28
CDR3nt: TGTGCCAGCAGTTTAGCCGGGACAGGACGAAATGAAAAACTGTTTTTT
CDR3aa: CASSLAGTGRNEKLFF

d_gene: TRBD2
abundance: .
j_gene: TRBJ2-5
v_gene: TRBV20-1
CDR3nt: TGCAGTGCTAGTATCACTAGCGGGGGAGAGACCCAGTACTTC
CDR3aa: CSASITSGGETQYF

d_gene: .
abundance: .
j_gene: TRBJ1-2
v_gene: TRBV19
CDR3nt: TGTGCCAGTATGCGGGCAGCTAACTATGGCTACACCTTC
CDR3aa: CASMRAANYGYTF

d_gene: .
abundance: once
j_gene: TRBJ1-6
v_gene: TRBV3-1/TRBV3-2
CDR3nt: TGTGCCAGCAGCCAAGAGGAGGGAAATTCACCCCTCCACTTT
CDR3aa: CASSQEEGNSPLHF

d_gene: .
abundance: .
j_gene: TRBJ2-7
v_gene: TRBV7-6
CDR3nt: TGTGCCAGCAGCTGGGGGAGCGGACTACCCTACGAGCAGTACTTC
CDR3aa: CASSWGSGLPYEQYF

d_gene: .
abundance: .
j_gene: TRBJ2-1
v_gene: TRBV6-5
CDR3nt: TGTGCCAGCAAATCCACCCCCAGCTCCTACAATGAGCAGTTCTTC
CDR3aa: CASKSTPSSYNEQFF

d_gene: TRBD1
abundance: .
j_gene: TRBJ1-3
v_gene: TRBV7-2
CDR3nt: TGTGCCAGCAGCTCGCTATTACAGGGGCCCACGAGCTCTGGAAACACCATATATTTT
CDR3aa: CASSSLLQGPTSSGNTIYF

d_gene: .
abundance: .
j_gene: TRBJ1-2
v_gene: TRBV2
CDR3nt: TGTGCCAGCGCACGAGACAGGATCAATGGCTACACCTTC
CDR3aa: CASARDRINGYTF

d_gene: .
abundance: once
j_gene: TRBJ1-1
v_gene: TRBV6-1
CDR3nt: TGTGCCAGCAGTGACAGGACACGGACGGGGGCTGAAGCTTTCTTT
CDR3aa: CASSDRTRTGAEAFF

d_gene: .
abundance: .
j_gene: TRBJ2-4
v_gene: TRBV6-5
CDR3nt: TGTGCCAGCAGCTCTACTACGAACATTCAGTACTTC
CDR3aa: CASSSTTNIQYF

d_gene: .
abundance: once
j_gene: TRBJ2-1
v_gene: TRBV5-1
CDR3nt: TGCGCCAGCAGCTTGGATCATAGCGATGAGCAGTTCTTC
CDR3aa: CASSLDHSDEQFF

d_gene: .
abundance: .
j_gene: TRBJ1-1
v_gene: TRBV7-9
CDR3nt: TGTGCCAGCAGCTTTGAGGGAAACACTGAAGCTTTCTTT
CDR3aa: CASSFEGNTEAFF

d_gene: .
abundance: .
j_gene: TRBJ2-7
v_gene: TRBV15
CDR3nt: TGTGCCACCAGCAGTCGGAGCTCCTACGAGCAGTACTTC
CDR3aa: CATSSRSSYEQYF

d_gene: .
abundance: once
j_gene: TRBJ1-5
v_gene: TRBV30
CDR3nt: TGTGCCTGGAAATCCCCAGGCAGGGATAGCAATCAGCCCCAGCATTTT
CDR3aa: CAWKSPGRDSNQPQHF

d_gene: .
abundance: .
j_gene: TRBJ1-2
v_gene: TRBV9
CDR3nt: TGTGCCAGCAGCGTAGTAAGCGGCTTAAACGCATATGGCTACACCTTC
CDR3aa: CASSVVSGLNAYGYTF

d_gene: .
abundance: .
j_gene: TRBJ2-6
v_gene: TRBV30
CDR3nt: TGTGCCTGGAGTAGGGACTTCCTAAGGCTCTCTGGGGCCAACGTCCTGACTTTC
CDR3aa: CAWSRDFLRLSGANVLTF

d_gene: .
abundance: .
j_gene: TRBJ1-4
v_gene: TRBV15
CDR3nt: TGTGCCACCAGCAGAGAACAGGGTGTCAATGAAAAACTGTTTTTT
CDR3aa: CATSREQGVNEKLFF

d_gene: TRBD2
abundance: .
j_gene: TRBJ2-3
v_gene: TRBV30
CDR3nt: TGTGCCTGGAGTTTACGGGGGGGACCAGATACGCAGTATTTT
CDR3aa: CAWSLRGGPDTQYF

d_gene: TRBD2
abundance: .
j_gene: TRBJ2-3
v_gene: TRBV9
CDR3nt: TGTGCCAGCAGCAGCGTAGCGGGGGGGCCAGGCGATACGCAGTATTTT
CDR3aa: CASSSVAGGPGDTQYF

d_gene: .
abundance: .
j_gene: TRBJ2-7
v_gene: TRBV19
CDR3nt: TGTGCCAGTAGTATAGGAACAGCCGGCTCCTACGAGCAGTACTTC
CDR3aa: CASSIGTAGSYEQYF

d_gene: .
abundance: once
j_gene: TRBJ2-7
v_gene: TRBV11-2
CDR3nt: TGTGCCAGCAGCTTAGGGAACTGGACAGACTCCTACGAGCAGTACTTC
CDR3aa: CASSLGNWTDSYEQYF

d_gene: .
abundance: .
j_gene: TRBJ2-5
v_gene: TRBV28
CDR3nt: TGTGCCAGCAGTTTAAGGCAGGGGGGTCTTGGGACCCAGTACTTC
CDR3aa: CASSLRQGGLGTQYF

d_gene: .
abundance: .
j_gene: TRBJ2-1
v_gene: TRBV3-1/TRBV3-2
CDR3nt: TGTGCCAGCAGCCTTCCGGGGAGGCCCTCCTACAATGAGCAGTTCTTC
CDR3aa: CASSLPGRPSYNEQFF

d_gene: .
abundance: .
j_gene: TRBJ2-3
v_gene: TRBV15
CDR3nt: TGTGCCACCAGCAGAGACTCGGGGAGCACAGATACGCAGTATTTT
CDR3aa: CATSRDSGSTDTQYF

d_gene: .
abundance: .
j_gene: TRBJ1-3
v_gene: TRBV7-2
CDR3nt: TGTGCCAGCAGCTTAGTGGGGGCAAGTGGAAACACCATATATTTT
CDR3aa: CASSLVGASGNTIYF

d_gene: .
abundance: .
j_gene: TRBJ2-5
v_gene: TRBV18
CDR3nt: TGTGCCAGCTCACCACCGGGGGCCCAAGAGACCCAGTACTTC
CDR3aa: CASSPPGAQETQYF

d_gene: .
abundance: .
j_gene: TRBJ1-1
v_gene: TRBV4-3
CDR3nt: TGCGCCAGCAGCCAAGGTGCGGCGAACACTGAAGCTTTCTTT
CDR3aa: CASSQGAANTEAFF